The source of this T cell receptor beta chain is a study of cytomegalovirus exposure and HLA in healthy donors. General study points: Available immune exposure information covered CMV serostatus only. What TCR beta sequences reportedly achieved was accurate prediction of HLA-A and HLA-B alleles in most subjects. On later analysis, the bulk of CMV-associated TCR beta chains appeared to be HLA-restricted. Sequencing artifact likely explains a cluster of highly shared sequence variants.

Amplification used 60 Vbeta primers and 13 Jbeta primers. The method was immunoSEQ multiplex PCR; TCRdb's version includes in-frame clones alone and lacks a portion of them. In the table there are 140,000 or so clones, around 80% of which are singletons. Germline loops: CDR1 MNHNS, CDR2 SASEGT. The CDR3 totals 14 residues. With 3 bases removed from V and 4 bases from J, the gap between germline ends came to 12 bases. With respect to this clone: The antigen remains undetermined.

This clonotype was obtained from a female donor in good health and CMV-seronegative. Material for sequencing was PBMCs. V is TRBV6-1 and J is TRBJ1-1; the D gene is possibly TRBD1 (5 bases). CDR3 bases: TGTGCCAGCAGTGACGCCAGGGTACCCACTGAAGCTTTCTTT. It translates to CASSDARVPTEAFF.